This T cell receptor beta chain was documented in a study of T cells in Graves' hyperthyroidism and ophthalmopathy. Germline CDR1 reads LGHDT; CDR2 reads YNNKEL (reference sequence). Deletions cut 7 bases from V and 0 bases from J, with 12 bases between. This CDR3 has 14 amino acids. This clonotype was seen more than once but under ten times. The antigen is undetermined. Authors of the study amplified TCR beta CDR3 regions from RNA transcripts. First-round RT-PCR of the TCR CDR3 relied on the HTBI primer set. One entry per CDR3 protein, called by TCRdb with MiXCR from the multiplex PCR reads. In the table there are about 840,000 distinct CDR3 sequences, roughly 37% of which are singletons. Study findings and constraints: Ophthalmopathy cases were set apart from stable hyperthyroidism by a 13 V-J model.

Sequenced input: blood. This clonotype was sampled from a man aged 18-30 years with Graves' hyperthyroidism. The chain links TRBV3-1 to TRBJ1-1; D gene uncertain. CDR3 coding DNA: TGTGCCAGCACCCCCCGAGACATGAACACTGAAGCTTTCTTT. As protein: CASTPRDMNTEAFF.